Shown below are 10 T cell receptor beta chains from a single sample sequenced in a study of Tregs in tolerant kidney transplant recipients (dated by TCRdb to about 2019). Preparation of the library involved the immunoSEQ multiplex PCR assay. Sourced from immuneACCESS, this table was stored by TCRdb with only in-frame sequences that have V and J called. A share of the clones is absent; for the studies checked, an unresolved V gene accounts for under half, and the remainder has no known explanation. Counted in this sample were about 8,600 clones; about 44% of them appeared once. Of the sample, roughly 5.7% is held by the ten largest clones. No cognate antigen is known for these TCRs. Source material: CD4+ T cells from blood cultured with allogeneic cells. The source is a human donor in good health.

This clone came up a few times. This sequence joins TRBV5-6 and TRBJ2-1; D is perhaps TRBD1 (6 bases). Germline CDR1 SGHDT, CDR2 YYEEEE. Trimming left V 4 bases short and J 2 bases short, with 13 bases between. The CDR3 contains 15 residues. The CDR3 region is CASSTRTATYNEQFF. The CDR3 DNA reads as TGTGCCAGCAGCACTCGGACAGCTACCTACAATGAGCAGTTCTTC.

The chain combines TRBV13 with TRBJ2-7, with 11 nucleotides matching TRBD2. CDR3 length: 17 amino acids. Unmatched junction bases numbered 11, after V lost 2 bases and J lost 5 bases. In germline, CDR1 is PRHDT, CDR2 FYEKMQ (reference sequence). CDR3 DNA sequence: TGTGCCAGCAGCTTACGGCCGATAGCGGGAGGGCCTGACGAGCAGTACTTC. Its translation is CASSLRPIAGGPDEQYF.

This clone was detected once. V is TRBV27 and J is TRBJ2-1; the D gene could be TRBD1 or TRBD2 (5 bases each). CDR3 length: 15 residues. Germline CDR1 reads MNHEY; CDR2 reads SMNVEV (reference sequence). V was clipped by 4 bases and J by 1 base, with 11 bases between them. DNA for the CDR3: TGTGCCAGCAGTTCCGACAGAGGGTCCTACAATGAGCAGTTCTTC. Protein: CASSSDRGSYNEQFF.

This clone was detected only a few times. The chain is built from TRBV5-1 and TRBJ2-2; D unresolved. From germline, CDR1 is SGHRS and CDR2 YFSETQ. The V and J ends lost 0 bases and 3 bases respectively, with 6 bases between them. CDR3 length: 14 amino acids. As DNA, the CDR3 is TGCGCCAGCAGCTTGGGAGTGGACACCGGGGAGCTGTTTTTT. It specifies CASSLGVDTGELFF.

The chain couples TRBV28 to TRBJ1-5, with unresolved D. The CDR3 consists of 13 residues. Looked up from germline, CDR1 is MDHEN and CDR2 is SYDVKM. V shed 6 bases and J shed 6 bases, with 12 bases lying between them. CDR3 bases: TGTGCCAGCAGGACGGCTAGGGCTCAGCCCCAGCATTTT. Its protein product is CASRTARAQPQHF.

The chain employs TRBV5-4 and TRBJ1-2, with TRBD1 as a possible D gene (5 bases). The CDR3 is made up of 13 amino acids. Germline lookup yields CDR1 SGHNT and CDR2 YYREEE (reference sequence). V was clipped by 5 bases and J by 3 bases, with 11 bases between them. CDR3 amino acids: CASRAGWDYGYTF. The CDR3 bases are TGTGCCAGCAGGGCAGGGTGGGACTATGGCTACACCTTC. Full variable domain (rest looked up from reference TRBV5-4 and TRBJ1-2): ETGVTQSPTHLIKTRGQQVTLRCSSQSGHNTVSWYQQALGQGPQFIFQYYREEENGRGNFPPRFSGLQFPNYSSELNVNALELDDSALYLCASRAGWDYGYTFGSGTRLTVV.

This clone is categorized as medium-sized (0.01 to 0.1%). The rearrangement joins TRBV2 to TRBJ2-2, with a weak D call TRBD2 (6 bases). The length of the CDR3 is 14 residues. From germline, CDR1 is SNHLY and CDR2 FYNNEI. Trimming removed 10 bases from V and 8 bases from J, with 20 bases in between. CDR3 residues: CATPDGSPSGELFF. The CDR3 nucleotides are TGTGCCACCCCGGACGGGAGTCCTTCTGGGGAGCTGTTTTTT.

The chain recombines TRBV6-6 with TRBJ2-6; the match to TRBD1 covers 8 bases. The J segment lost 2 bases and the V segment lost 6 bases, leaving 3 bases of the junction unmatched. The germline V gene has CDR1 MNHNY and CDR2 SVGAGI (reference sequence). The CDR3 has 15 amino acids. In DNA form, the CDR3 reads TGTGCCAGCAGGCGGACAGGGACTGGGGCCAACGTCCTGACTTTC. As protein: CASRRTGTGANVLTF.

The chain recombines TRBV5-1 with TRBJ2-2, with a weak D call TRBD1 (5 bases). The V gene's germline CDR1 is SGHRS and CDR2 YFSETQ. The CDR3 covers 17 residues. The V end was cut by 0 bases, the J end by 6 bases, with 18 bases between. CDR3 bases: TGCGCCAGCAGCTTGGTGGGGCCATCCTTTGCGTCCGGGGAGCTGTTTTTT. Protein sequence: CASSLVGPSFASGELFF.

This clone was picked up one time. The genes are TRBV11-2 and TRBJ2-4, with D possibly called TRBD1 or TRBD2 (5 bases each). Germline V gene data show CDR1 as SGHAT and CDR2 as FQNNGV. The CDR3 is made up of 14 amino acids. V was trimmed by 5 bases and J by 5 bases, leaving 13 bases between them. As DNA, the CDR3 is TGTGCCAGCAGCCGAGGGGCAGATGAAAACATTCAGTACTTC. Translated, it gives CASSRGADENIQYF.